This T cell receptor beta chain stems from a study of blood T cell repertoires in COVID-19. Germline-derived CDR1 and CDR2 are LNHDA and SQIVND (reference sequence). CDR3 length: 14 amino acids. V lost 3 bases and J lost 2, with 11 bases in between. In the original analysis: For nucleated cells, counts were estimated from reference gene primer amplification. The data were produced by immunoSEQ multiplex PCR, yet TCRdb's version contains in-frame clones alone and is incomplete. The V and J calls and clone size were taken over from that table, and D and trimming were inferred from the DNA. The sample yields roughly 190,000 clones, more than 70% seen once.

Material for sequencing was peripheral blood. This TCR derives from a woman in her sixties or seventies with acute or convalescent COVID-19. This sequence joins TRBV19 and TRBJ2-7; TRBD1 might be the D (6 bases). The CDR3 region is CASSMGTGPYEQYF. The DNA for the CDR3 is TGTGCCAGTAGTATGGGAACAGGGCCCTACGAGCAGTACTTC.